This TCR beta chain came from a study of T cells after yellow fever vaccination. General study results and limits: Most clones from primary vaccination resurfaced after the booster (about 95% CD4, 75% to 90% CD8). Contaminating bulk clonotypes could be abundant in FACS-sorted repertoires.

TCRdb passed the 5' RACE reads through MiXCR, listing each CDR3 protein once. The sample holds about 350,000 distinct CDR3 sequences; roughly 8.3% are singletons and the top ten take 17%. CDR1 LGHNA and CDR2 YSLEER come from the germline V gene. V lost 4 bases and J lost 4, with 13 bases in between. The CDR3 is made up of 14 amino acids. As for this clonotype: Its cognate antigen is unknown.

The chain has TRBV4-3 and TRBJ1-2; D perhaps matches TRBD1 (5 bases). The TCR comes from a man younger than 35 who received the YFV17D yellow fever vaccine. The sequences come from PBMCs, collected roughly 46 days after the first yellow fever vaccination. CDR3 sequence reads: CASSLEGVPYGYTF. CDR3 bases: TGCGCCAGCAGCCTCGAAGGGGTTCCCTATGGCTACACCTTC.